This T cell receptor beta chain was sequenced during a study of identical twins. General study findings and limits: Fewer insertions marked abundant cord blood beta clonotypes; young adult naive trended weakly, memory not at all. Out-of-frame alpha sequences shared by twins were enriched for low generation probability.

This clonotype was counted a few times. Its antigen is undetermined. TCRdb independently ran MiXCR on the 5' RACE reads; one entry per CDR3 protein. This sample has 1.5 million to 2 million distinct CDR3 sequences; roughly a third occur once, and the top ten carry around 0.25%. Germline CDR1 reads DFQATT; CDR2 reads SNEGSKA (reference sequence). This CDR3 is 16 amino acids long. V was trimmed by 4 bases and J by 0 bases, leaving 15 bases between them. Everyone who gave samples was a healthy Caucasian. Specimen: cord blood. This sequence was found in a newborn girl in good health. This chain joins TRBV20-1 and TRBJ1-4, with a tentative D call TRBD1 (5 bases). CDR3 residues: CSANKGRLTTNEKLFF. The CDR3 nucleotides are TGCAGTGCTAATAAGGGGCGTTTAACAACTAATGAAAAACTGTTTTTT.